The rows below give T cell receptor beta chains drawn from one sample of a study of patients and donors after allogeneic stem cell transplantation. TCRdb ran MiXCR on the RT-PCR reads and lists one entry per CDR3 protein. The sample contains about 150,000 distinct CDR3 sequences, about 36% of which appear only once. The specimen sequenced was blood, either unsorted or a sorted T cell fraction (not recorded which). The receptor set was obtained from a human donor who was either an allogeneic HSCT recipient or a stem cell or donor lymphocyte infusion donor (not recorded which). It is not recorded whose cells these are; they may come from a transplant donor. Each CDR3 is given with its conserved first and last residue.

V	J	CDR3
TRBV5-1	TRBJ2-1	CASSHEPGGNNEQFF
TRBV4-3	TRBJ1-1	CASSQIMNTEAFF
TRBV7-2	TRBJ2-1	CASSSKGLAGDYNEQFF
TRBV4-2	TRBJ2-1	CASSQEGGAPNEQFF
TRBV20-1	TRBJ1-2	CSAWAPQGYTF
TRBV5-1	TRBJ1-6	CASSSSLGGDSPLHF
TRBV9	TRBJ1-2	CASSVEDTSPEGYTF
TRBV28	TRBJ1-1	CASSFYGDTEAFF
TRBV5-1	TRBJ1-1	CASSLGLDRVNTEAFF
TRBV12-3/TRBV12-4	TRBJ1-1	CASSGGRATEAFF
TRBV25-1	TRBJ2-2	CASSESLQGKAGELFF
TRBV6-6	TRBJ1-6	CASSSLAGAPNSPLHF
TRBV2	TRBJ1-5	CASSDDRNQPQHF
TRBV27	TRBJ1-2	CASSPYGPAYGYTF
TRBV6-5	TRBJ2-1	CASSRGRGGLRNEQFF
TRBV9	TRBJ1-1	CASSPRGGAKNTEAFF
TRBV9	TRBJ1-2	CASSSTLTGGHYGYTF
TRBV12-3/TRBV12-4	TRBJ1-1	CASRLGSGGRDTEAFF
TRBV12-3/TRBV12-4	TRBJ1-2	CASSFHGLPIYGYTF
TRBV10-3	TRBJ1-6	CAISESTGINSPLHF
TRBV9	TRBJ2-1	CASSVARDRPSYNEQFF